This TCR beta chain was found in a study of blood T cell repertoires in COVID-19 (dated by TCRdb to the early 2020s). Turning to the overall study: Samples from collaborators originated in the United States, Italy and Spain and spanned both the acute and convalescent phases of COVID-19. The prospective study material was composed of cDNA or gDNA derived from T cells, B-cell-depleted T cells, or PBMCs. Subjects who had been exposed to COVID-19, were actively infected with it, or had recovered from it provided the deeply sampled blood TCRbeta repertoires that made up the dataset. The repertoires were released in a freely available public database meant as a resource for research on the immune response to SARS-CoV-2. The samples were drawn from the first 160 participants of the ongoing ImmuneRACE study and from 1,254 subjects provided by 6 global collaborators. The sample metadata nearly always contained a de-identified subject ID, COVID-19 status, age in years and sex. Where available, HLA class I and class II types were taken from metadata supplied by the sample provider and were not determined by assay-based typing.

What the work shows at the level of the full study, not this receptor alone: The amount of clinical and demographic metadata varied by source and participant and was provided uncurated.

The CDR3 runs 12 amino acids, cysteine and phenylalanine included. The DNA shown is the 36-base CDR3, in frame from base 1. Via the germline V gene, CDR1 is SQVTM and CDR2 ANQGSEA. Deletion took 7 bases off V and 6 bases off J, with a span of 16 bases between the germline ends. TCRbeta CDR3 regions were amplified from genomic DNA by means of the immunoSEQ Assay, a bias-controlled multiplex PCR. As for the authors' bioinformatics: The number of nucleated cells in each sample was estimated by amplification of reference gene primers within the assay. To quantify the absolute abundance of each unique TCRbeta CDR3 rearrangement, sequence reads were collapsed and filtered. Productive Simpson clonality was computed per sample as the square root of Simpson's diversity index over productive rearrangements. As stored in TCRdb, this immuneACCESS dataset retains in-frame rearrangements with V and J assigned. A fraction of the clones does not appear; measured against another copy, unresolved V genes explain less than half of the discrepancy, and the remainder lacks a known reason. The V and J calls and clone size were taken over from that table, and D and trimming were inferred from the DNA. Across this sample there are 150,000 or so clones, with approximately 82% seen only once. 1.6% of the sample lies in the top ten.

As regards this clone: It has no known antigen specificity. No qualities accompany the bases; no much larger clone lies one base away.

Each collaborating institution followed its own protocols to collect whole blood in K2EDTA tubes. Collaborator samples were shipped for TCRbeta analysis as frozen whole blood, isolated PBMCs, or DNA extracted from either sample type. The chain is made from TRBV29-1 and TRBJ2-7, and possibly TRBD2, on 5 matching bases. The source is a human donor in a cohort sampled during active COVID-19. Sequencing used peripheral blood. In nucleotide form, the sequence is TGCAGCGCCGGCCCAGGAGCGGCCGAGCAGTACTTC. Its protein product is CSAGPGAAEQYF.